This T cell receptor beta chain was sequenced during a study of CD8 T cells in ankylosing spondylitis. Study findings and constraints: Researchers reportedly found disease-linked clones significantly enriched in matched ankylosing spondylitis synovial fluid.

CDR3 length: 13 amino acids. V shed 6 bases, J shed 8 bases, and the junction held 7 bases outside the gene matches. TCRdb re-derived calls from the 5' RACE reads in MiXCR, one entry per CDR3 protein. This table holds about 140,000 distinct CDR3 sequences, about 6.7% found once. This clonotype was counted at least ten times. Its antigen remains unidentified. The TCR was taken from a female donor with ankylosing spondylitis or in good health (not recorded which). The chain recombines TRBV12-3 or TRBV12-4 with TRBJ2-4, with TRBD1 identical over 7 bases. Sequenced: blood, either unsorted or a sorted T cell fraction (not recorded which). The CDR3 loop reads CASSSDRSDIQYF. The CDR3 DNA is TGTGCCAGCAGCTCGGACAGGTCAGACATTCAGTACTTC.